Listed below are T cell receptor beta chains from one sample, sequenced in a study of cytomegalovirus exposure and HLA in healthy donors. TCRdb's copy holds only in-frame clones and misses some; the assay was immunoSEQ multiplex PCR. The table lists 200,000 to 250,000 clones, 60% to 80% of them singletons. Sequenced: PBMCs. The source is a woman in her twenties or thirties in good health and CMV-seronegative. The CDR3 runs from the conserved cysteine through the conserved F or W. A D gene is named only where the DNA matches it firmly. Expanded clones get a size class; other rows say once, few or many, or leave the size out.

TRBJ2-1	-	few	TRBV4-1	TGCGCCAGCAGCCACGGTGGGGGCCCCAATGAGCAGTTCTTC	CASSHGGGPNEQFF
TRBJ2-5	-	-	TRBV29-1	TGCAGCGCCAGCCCGGGAATAGAGACCCAGTACTTC	CSASPGIETQYF
TRBJ2-3	TRBD2	few	TRBV2	TGTGCCAGCAGGAACGAGCGGGGAAGGGAGTATTTT	CASRNERGREYF
TRBJ2-3	TRBD2	-	TRBV29-1	TGCAGCGTTGGGACTAGCGGGATCACAGATACGCAGTATTTT	CSVGTSGITDTQYF
TRBJ1-5	-	-	TRBV6-5	TGTGCCAGCAGTTACAGGTCAGGGCCCCCCAGCCAGCCCCAGCATTTT	CASSYRSGPPSQPQHF
TRBJ1-6	TRBD1	-	TRBV2	TGTGCCAGTTCCGGGACAGTTAATTCACCCCTCCACTTT	CASSGTVNSPLHF
TRBJ2-5	TRBD2	-	TRBV6-1	TGTGCCAGCAGTCTACTAGCGGGGGGCCAAGAGACCCAGTACTTC	CASSLLAGGQETQYF
TRBJ2-7	TRBD1	-	TRBV5-6	TGTGCCAGCAGCTGGGACAGGGGAGGCGAGCAGTACTTC	CASSWDRGGEQYF
TRBJ1-1	-	-	TRBV19	TGTGCCAGTAGTATCAACCCAGAGGCACGAGATTGGGACACTGAAGCTTTCTTT	CASSINPEARDWDTEAFF
TRBJ2-1	TRBD2	-	TRBV13	TGTGCCAGCAGCTTCGGGACTAGCGGGGTCGTAGGGAATGAGCAGTTCTTC	CASSFGTSGVVGNEQFF
TRBJ2-3	TRBD1	-	TRBV6-5	TGTGCCAGCAGTTACTCAGGGACAGGGGGAAAAGATACGCAGTATTTT	CASSYSGTGGKDTQYF
TRBJ1-2	-	-	TRBV7-3	TGTGCCAGCAGCTTAAAAGGGGAGGGTGGTTACACCTTC	CASSLKGEGGYTF
TRBJ1-1	-	-	TRBV7-6	TGTGCCAGCAGCTTAGAAGGGGCGTTGAACACTGAAGCTTTCTTT	CASSLEGALNTEAFF
TRBJ2-1	TRBD1	few	TRBV4-1	TGCGCCAGCAGCCAACGCGGGGGACAGGGGCGAAATGAGCAGTTCTTC	CASSQRGGQGRNEQFF
TRBJ2-1	-	-	TRBV19	TGTGCCAGTAGTTGGGAGGGGGGCAATTCCTACAATGAGCAGTTCTTC	CASSWEGGNSYNEQFF
TRBJ1-1	TRBD1	few	TRBV30	TGTGCCGCCGACAGGGACACTGAAGCTTTCTTT	CAADRDTEAFF
TRBJ2-7	TRBD1	-	TRBV4-1	TGCGCCAGCAGCCTTGGACAGGGATACGAGCAGTACTTC	CASSLGQGYEQYF
TRBJ2-6	-	-	TRBV7-8	TGTGCCAGCAGCCCGATGGTACAGGCGAGCTCTGGGGCCAACGTCCTGACTTTC	CASSPMVQASSGANVLTF
TRBJ1-5	-	-	TRBV6-5	TGTGCCAGCAGCCCAGTAGGAGTCGGTGATCAGCCCCAGCATTTT	CASSPVGVGDQPQHF
TRBJ2-1	-	-	TRBV7-9	TGTTCCAGCAGCTCCCTAGCCAACAATGAGCAGTTCTTC	CSSSSLANNEQFF
TRBJ1-1	-	-	TRBV5-6	TGTGCCAGCAGCTTTCCCTTTACTGAGGTCACTGAAGCTTTCTTT	CASSFPFTEVTEAFF
TRBJ2-5	TRBD2	once	TRBV6-1	TGTGCCAGCAGTCGTAGCGGGAGGGAGACCCAGTACTTC	CASSRSGRETQYF
TRBJ1-1	-	-	TRBV7-9	TGTGCCAGCAGCTTTTCCCCGGGCACTGAAGCTTTCTTT	CASSFSPGTEAFF
TRBJ2-2	TRBD1	-	TRBV6-5	TGTGCCAGCAGGACAGGGGGCACCGGGGAGCTGTTTTTT	CASRTGGTGELFF
TRBJ2-5	TRBD2	-	TRBV12-5	TGTGCTAGTGGTCCAGGACTAGCGGTTCTCCAAGAGACCCAGTACTTC	CASGPGLAVLQETQYF
TRBJ1-1	-	-	TRBV5-8	TGTGCCAGCAGCATGGTCGGGGGGCCGCGGAACACTGAAGCTTTCTTT	CASSMVGGPRNTEAFF
TRBJ2-1	-	many	TRBV7-2	TGTGCCAGCGAACTCCTCGGCTCCTACAATGAGCAGTTCTTC	CASELLGSYNEQFF
TRBJ2-7	-	-	TRBV16	TGTGCCAGCAGACAGGGGGGGTACGAGCAGTACTTC	CASRQGGYEQYF